Sequencing of this T cell receptor (beta chain) was carried out in a study of OX40 agonist ivuxolimab in advanced cancers. This CDR3 has 14 residues. The germline CDR1 and CDR2 sequences are SGHRS and YFSETQ. V was cut by 0 bases and J by 5 bases, with 12 bases left in between. Autoimmune disease history or systemic immunosuppression barred patients. Sampling times: baseline, cycle 4 day 1, cycle 7 day 1. Study results and limitations: Both CD4+ and CD8+ T cell populations in blood had undergone clonal expansion by week 6 at 0.1 to 3.0 mg/kg.

This clone was found once. Its antigen remains unidentified. Profiled with immunoSEQ multiplex PCR; TCRdb holds only in-frame clones, not every one. The repertoire holds about 79,000 clones, around 90% seen once, with approximately 7.7% in the top ten. This specimen consisted of CD4+ or CD8+ T cells sorted from blood, obtained in a trial of the OX40 agonist ivuxolimab. This rearrangement joins TRBV5-1 to TRBJ2-7; no clear D gene. This clonotype was sampled from an adult with an advanced solid tumor such as melanoma, head and neck, liver or kidney cancer. The CDR3 DNA follows: TGCGCCAGCAGCTTGGTCCCGGGTCTCAACGAGCAGTACTTC. This codes for CASSLVPGLNEQYF.